This T cell receptor beta chain derives from a study of cytomegalovirus exposure and HLA in healthy donors. Germline-derived CDR1 and CDR2 are MNHEY and SVGAGI. The CDR3 length is 16 residues. Unmatched junction bases numbered 5, after V lost 4 bases and J lost 0 bases. A word on this clone: What it binds is unknown.

General study points: Most TCR sequences were seen very rarely across donors, but some public TCRs occurred in many.

The PCR ran on 60 Vbeta and 13 Jbeta primers. Using immunoSEQ multiplex PCR, the repertoire was profiled, and TCRdb retains in-frame clones only, with some absent. The table has about 250,000 clones, around nine tenths seen once. Sequenced input: PBMCs. The chain has TRBV6-5 and TRBJ1-3, with TRBD1 matching over 8 bases. This TCR came from a girl aged 2 to 9 in good health and CMV-seronegative. CDR3 in DNA: TGTGCCAGCAGTTGGACAGGGACGAGCTCTGGAAACACCATATATTTT. It codes for CASSWTGTSSGNTIYF.